This entry lists 32 T cell receptor beta chains sequenced from one sample in a study of blood T cell repertoires in COVID-19. Assay used: immunoSEQ multiplex PCR; TCRdb lists only in-frame clones, some missing. The sample records approximately 260,000 clones, roughly nine tenths being singletons. Sequenced: PBMCs or T cells enriched from blood (not recorded which). These receptors all stem from a woman aged 55-70 years who had recovered from COVID-19.

The V call is TRBV10-3, the J call TRBJ1-2; 8 bases are a match to TRBD1. The CDR3 consists of 13 residues. Germline-derived CDR1 and CDR2 are ENHRY and SYGVKD. Unmatched junction bases numbered 5, after V lost 7 bases and J lost 4 bases. CDR3 region: CAIIPGTGYGYTF. The DNA for the CDR3 is TGTGCCATCATACCCGGGACAGGCTATGGCTACACCTTC.

This chain links TRBV5-1 with TRBJ2-1; D remains ambiguous. The CDR3 loop spans 18 amino acids. Germline CDR1 reads SGHRS; CDR2 reads YFSETQ. V was shortened by 4 bases and J by 0 bases, with 20 bases between the two germline ends. In DNA form, the CDR3 reads TGCGCCAGCAGCCCCTCGTCTGTAGCCGCAAGCTCCTACAATGAGCAGTTCTTC. Residues: CASSPSSVAASSYNEQFF.

To note about this clone: This same CDR3 is encoded by further DNA sequences in the sample. The CDR3 coding sequence is TGTGCCAGCAGTGAAACTAGCGGGGCCTACGAGCAGTACTTC. Its protein product is CASSETSGAYEQYF. The chain recombines TRBV2 with TRBJ2-7; 10 bases agree with TRBD2. This CDR3 spans 14 amino acids. V lost 2 bases to trimming and J lost 2 bases; unmatched junction nucleotides: 0. Germline values: CDR1 SNHLY, CDR2 FYNNEI. Supplemented by reference TRBV2 and TRBJ2-7, the full variable domain reads EPEVTQTPSHQVTQMGQEVILRCVPISNHLYFYWYRQILGQKVEFLVSFYNNEISEKSEIFDDQFSVERPDGSNFTLKIRSTKLEDSAMYFCASSETSGAYEQYFGPGTRLTVT.

This clone was recorded only once. The chain employs TRBV9 and TRBJ2-1; 7 nucleotides line up with TRBD1. J gave up 0 bases and V 0 bases, and 3 bases lay outside the gene matches. Germline assignment: CDR1 SGDLS and CDR2 YYNGEE. The CDR3 contains 16 residues. CDR3 residues: CASSVGGTVSYNEQFF. The CDR3 DNA reads TGTGCCAGCAGCGTAGGGGGGACAGTCTCCTACAATGAGCAGTTCTTC.

V gene TRBV10-3 combines with J gene TRBJ1-1, with a weak D call TRBD1 (6 bases). Looked up from germline, CDR1 is ENHRY and CDR2 is SYGVKD. The CDR3 is 13 residues long. V was shortened by 9 bases and J by 1 base, with 12 bases between the two germline ends. CDR3: CAMTGAQNTEAFF. The CDR3, as DNA: TGTGCCATGACAGGCGCCCAGAACACTGAAGCTTTCTTT.

V is TRBV27 and J is TRBJ1-4; D remains unclear. The V end was cut by 3 bases, the J end by 0 bases, with 8 bases between. CDR3 length: 15 residues. CDR1 and CDR2 (germline): MNHEY, SMNVEV (reference sequence). The CDR3 nucleotides read TGTGCCAGCAGTTTGAGAATCGCAACTAATGAAAAACTGTTTTTT. Protein product: CASSLRIATNEKLFF.

The chain carries TRBV7-6 and TRBJ2-3, with a tentative D call TRBD2 (6 bases). Trimming took off 8 bases at V and 2 bases at J, with 17 bases between the two ends. CDR3 length: 15 residues. Germline CDR1 and CDR2: SGHVS and FNYEAQ. The CDR3 reads CASSFKGRDTDTQYF. CDR3 coding DNA: TGTGCCAGCTCATTCAAGGGGCGGGACACAGATACGCAGTATTTT.

This rearrangement joins TRBV3-1 (or the pseudogene TRBV3-2) to TRBJ1-2; D gene unclear. This CDR3 region has 13 residues. Deletions cut 2 bases from V and 4 bases from J, with 8 bases between. Germline values: CDR1 LGHDT, CDR2 YNNKEL (reference sequence). CDR3 loop: CASSQQNPYGYTF. The CDR3 bases are TGTGCCAGCAGCCAACAAAATCCCTATGGCTACACCTTC.

The J gene is TRBJ1-2, the V gene TRBV9; TRBD1 matches 8 bases. The CDR3 covers 16 residues. CDR1 and CDR2 (germline): SGDLS, YYNGEE. The V segment lost 2 bases and the J segment 6 bases; nucleotides outside the gene matches: 12. Here the CDR3 DNA reads TGTGCCAGCAGCGTCGCCCCCACCTACAGGGGGAATGGCTACACCTTC. This codes for CASSVAPTYRGNGYTF.

The chain has TRBV7-3 and TRBJ1-6; possible D gene TRBD1, 5 bases. Between the trimmed V and J ends, which lost 5 bases and 7 bases, there was a span of 18 bases. Germline values: CDR1 SGHTA, CDR2 FQGTGA. This CDR3 is 16 amino acids long. The CDR3 DNA reads TGTGCCAGCAGCCCCCAAGACAGTCTTCTAAATTCACCCCTCCACTTT. Translating it yields CASSPQDSLLNSPLHF.

Written as DNA, the CDR3 is TGTGCCAGCAGGTCTCTTCGGACGGACATGAACTACGAGCAGTACTTC. The encoded protein is CASRSLRTDMNYEQYF. This chain links TRBV2 with TRBJ2-7; possible D gene TRBD1, 5 bases. Trimming removed 6 bases from V and 3 bases from J, with 21 bases in between. The CDR3 covers 16 residues. Germline CDR1 and CDR2: SNHLY and FYNNEI.

This clone occurred once. V is TRBV14 and J is TRBJ1-2; tentative D call: TRBD1 (6 bases). The V and J ends lost 4 bases and 3 bases respectively, with 12 bases between them. The CDR3 is made up of 14 amino acids. The germline gives CDR1 SGHDN, CDR2 FVKESK. The CDR3 protein is CASSPRGGHYGYTF. The CDR3 region has the DNA TGTGCCAGCAGCCCTCGGGGGGGCCACTATGGCTACACCTTC.

The V gene is TRBV11-2, the J gene TRBJ2-5; D is perhaps TRBD1 (5 bases). Germline V gene sequence: CDR1 SGHAT, CDR2 FQNNGV. The CDR3 runs to 16 residues. The V end was cut by 6 bases, the J end by 1 base, with 18 bases between. CDR3 in amino acids: CASSGGRGPLQETQYF. In DNA form, the CDR3 reads TGTGCCAGCAGTGGTGGTAGGGGCCCTCTCCAAGAGACCCAGTACTTC.

Details on this clone: Other DNA sequences within the sample encode an identical CDR3. The chain combines TRBV19 with TRBJ2-1; D might be TRBD2 (5 bases). V shed 3 bases and J shed 7 bases, with 7 bases lying between them. From germline, CDR1 is LNHDA and CDR2 SQIVND (reference sequence). This CDR3 has 12 amino acids. The CDR3 region is CASSIGGNEQFF. The CDR3 coding sequence is TGTGCCAGTAGTATCGGCGGGAATGAGCAGTTCTTC.

The rearrangement uses TRBV7-9 and TRBJ1-1; tentative D call: TRBD1 (5 bases). The CDR3 runs to 16 residues. Germline V gives CDR1 SEHNR, CDR2 FQNEAQ (reference sequence). V was pared by 1 base and J by 3 bases, with 15 bases between. This chain's CDR3 is CASSLDHRLPDTEAFF. In DNA, the CDR3 is TGTGCCAGCAGCTTAGACCACAGGTTGCCGGACACTGAAGCTTTCTTT.

The gene calls are TRBV7-2 and TRBJ1-2; 7 nucleotides agree with TRBD1. V was pared by 4 bases and J by 5 bases, with 7 bases of the junction left unmatched. This CDR3 spans 14 amino acids. Looked up from germline, CDR1 is SGHTA and CDR2 is FQGNSA. The CDR3 sequence is CASSSGTAKYGYTF. The CDR3 bases are TGTGCCAGCAGCTCCGGGACAGCGAAATATGGCTACACCTTC.

This sequence joins TRBV29-1 and TRBJ2-1, with TRBD2 matching over 13 bases. The CDR3 loop spans 16 amino acids. Germline values: CDR1 SQVTM, CDR2 ANQGSEA. The V and J ends lost 2 bases and 3 bases, in that order; junction bases with no gene match: 4. CDR3 in amino acids: CSVESGLAGDYNEQFF. Here the CDR3 DNA reads TGCAGCGTTGAATCAGGACTAGCGGGAGACTACAATGAGCAGTTCTTC.

This clone appeared a single time. This chain uses TRBV28 with TRBJ1-4, with 10 positions matching TRBD1. The CDR3 consists of 15 residues. Germline CDR1 reads MDHEN; CDR2 reads SYDVKM. V trimming: 6 bases; J trimming: 5 bases; junction bases outside the gene matches: 6. The DNA of the CDR3 is TGTGCCAGCAGGCTGCCGGGACAGGGGAATGAAAAACTGTTTTTT. Translated: CASRLPGQGNEKLFF.

The sample holds one count of this clone. The gene calls are TRBV6-5 and TRBJ1-1; D uncertain. This CDR3 has 12 residues. CDR1 and CDR2 (germline): MNHEY, SVGAGI. The V gene lost 6 bases and the J gene lost 2 bases, with 7 bases spanning the gap. CDR3 region: CASSLDNTEAFF. The CDR3 coding sequence is TGTGCCAGCAGCCTAGATAACACTGAAGCTTTCTTT.

The V call is TRBV4-1, the J call TRBJ2-5; D is unresolved. Trimming left V 5 bases short and J 3 bases short, with 13 bases between. The CDR3 loop spans 14 amino acids. Germline CDR1 and CDR2: MGHRA and YSYEKL. In nucleotides, the CDR3 is TGCGCCAGCAGCGCTTCCCCCTTAGAAGAGACCCAGTACTTC. Translated, it gives CASSASPLEETQYF.

The chain employs TRBV4-2 and TRBJ1-3; TRBD1 is a possible D gene (5 bases). CDR1 is LGHNA and CDR2 is YNFKEQ in the germline V gene. Trimming stripped 1 base from V and 5 bases from J, with 15 bases between. The CDR3 sequence is 16 residues long. The CDR3 loop is CASSQVVTEGRNTIYF. CDR3 sequence (DNA): TGTGCCAGCAGCCAAGTTGTGACAGAAGGTAGAAACACCATATATTTT.

This chain links TRBV7-3 with TRBJ2-7, with TRBD1 as a possible D gene (7 bases). Germline CDR1 reads SGHTA; CDR2 reads FQGTGA. This CDR3 is 14 amino acids long. V lost 5 bases to trimming and J lost 2 bases, with 13 bases between them. CDR3 coding DNA: TGTGCCAGCAGCCGGGCAGGGGGGACCTACGAGCAGTACTTC. Encoded protein: CASSRAGGTYEQYF.

CDR3 residues: CASSQTEETQYF. The DNA of the CDR3 is TGTGCCAGCAGCCAGACTGAAGAGACCCAGTACTTC. The V and J genes are TRBV14 and TRBJ2-5; D call uncertain. The germline V gene has CDR1 SGHDN and CDR2 FVKESK. The CDR3 loop spans 12 amino acids. Trimming stripped 3 bases from V and 3 bases from J, with 5 bases between.

The J gene is TRBJ2-1, the V gene TRBV5-6; the D is unclear. The CDR3 is made up of 13 amino acids. The V gene lost 1 base and the J gene lost 4 bases, with 6 bases spanning the gap. The germline gives CDR1 SGHDT, CDR2 YYEEEE. CDR3 protein: CASSLRTYNEQFF. CDR3 DNA: TGTGCCAGCAGCTTGAGAACTTACAATGAGCAGTTCTTC.

The V call is TRBV7-2, the J call TRBJ2-5, with D hard to call. Germline assignment: CDR1 SGHTA and CDR2 FQGNSA. The CDR3 extends over 13 amino acids. V was pared by 0 bases and J by 5 bases, with 7 bases between. This CDR3 is CASSLALRETQYF. The CDR3 coding sequence is TGTGCCAGCAGCTTAGCACTTCGGGAGACCCAGTACTTC.

The chain is built from TRBV19 and TRBJ1-1, with TRBD1 as a possible D gene (5 bases). The CDR3 covers 14 residues. Germline loops: CDR1 LNHDA, CDR2 SQIVND (reference sequence). Trimming took 3 bases from V and 4 from J, leaving 12 bases between them. CDR3 nucleotide sequence: TGTGCCAGTAGTATGGGCAGGGTAATCACTGAAGCTTTCTTT. Protein sequence: CASSMGRVITEAFF.

The chain uses TRBV5-5 and TRBJ1-1, with D perhaps matching TRBD1 (5 bases). The CDR3 is 14 amino acids. Trimming removed 1 base at V and 5 bases at J, with 12 bases between. Germline CDR1 SGHKS, CDR2 YYEKEE (reference sequence). Here the CDR3 reads CASSLFGGETEAFF. In DNA form, the CDR3 reads TGTGCCAGCAGCTTGTTTGGGGGGGAAACTGAAGCTTTCTTT.

The chain recombines TRBV28 with TRBJ1-4, with 9 nucleotides matching TRBD1. The CDR3 has 12 amino acids. Germline V lookup: CDR1 MDHEN, CDR2 SYDVKM. Unmatched junction bases numbered 0, after V lost 0 bases and J lost 13 bases. The CDR3 here is CASSLWDRGLFF. In DNA form, the CDR3 reads TGTGCCAGCAGTTTATGGGACAGGGGACTGTTTTTT.

V and J are TRBV28 and TRBJ1-2; 7 nucleotides align to TRBD1. CDR1 and CDR2 (germline): MDHEN, SYDVKM. V gave up 2 bases and J gave up 5 bases; unmatched junction bases: 5. The CDR3 sequence is 14 residues long. CDR3 DNA sequence: TGTGCCAGCAGTTTACAAGACAGGGATTATGGCTACACCTTC. Protein: CASSLQDRDYGYTF.

V usage is TRBV12-2 and J usage is TRBJ2-1; the table assigns TRBD2, which was not confirmed against the DNA. TRBV12-2 is a listed pseudogene. The CDR3 covers 18 residues. The CDR3 protein is CASRLGGLAGSVYNEQFF. The CDR3 DNA sequence: TGTGCAAGTCGCTTAGGGGGACTAGCGGGATCGGTCTACAATGAGCAGTTCTTC.

V is TRBV10-3 and J is TRBJ1-5; tentatively, D is TRBD1 (6 bases). CDR3 length equals 15 residues. Germline-derived CDR1 and CDR2 are ENHRY and SYGVKD. Trimming shortened V by 3 bases and J by 0 bases, and 9 bases separated the two germline ends. The chain's CDR3 is CAISDPGVSNQPQHF. The CDR3 region has the DNA TGTGCCATCAGTGACCCAGGGGTTAGCAATCAGCCCCAGCATTTT.

The chain joins TRBV5-1 to TRBJ2-5; 10 bases line up with TRBD1. The CDR3 contains 14 residues. Trimming cost V 4 bases and J 4 bases; bases outside gene matches: 4. CDR1 and CDR2 (germline): SGHRS, YFSETQ. In nucleotides, the CDR3 is TGCGCCAGCAGCCGGGACAGGGGTGGAGAGACCCAGTACTTC. Residues: CASSRDRGGETQYF.